Listed below are T cell receptor beta chains from one sample, sequenced in a study of vaccination and CD4 T cells after COVID-19. TCRdb processed the PCR reads anew with MiXCR; each CDR3 protein has one entry. The repertoire holds roughly 15,000 distinct CDR3 sequences, about 54% seen once, with 10% to 13% in the top ten. Their target antigens are unknown. The sequenced sample consisted of CD4+ T cells from blood, cultured in vitro. The origin of the receptors is a human donor who had recovered from COVID-19. CDR3s include the opening cysteine and the closing phenylalanine or tryptophan.

cdr3_length v_call cdr3_aa
12 TRBV20-1 CQVPGTADEQFF
13 TRBV20-1 CSARYGLNTEAFF
11 TRBV6-1 CATAKGDTQYF
13 TRBV6-4 CASSDRSNSPLHF
15 TRBV2 CASSDERGATDTQYF
15 TRBV2 CASSTRTGVGETQYF
16 TRBV20-1 CSAEAGTSSSYNEQFF
14 TRBV6-1 CAGGGTTGIDEQFF
15 TRBV11-2 CASSPIALAKNIQYF
12 TRBV9 CASSSHREQQFF
15 TRBV5-4 CASSLRSGEKETQYF
19 TRBV6-1 CASSVRLAGGGMSTDTQYF
13 TRBV28 CASIGTSTYEQYF
16 TRBV21-1 CASSKLETGRSYEQYF
14 TRBV19 CASSVTVANSPLHF
14 TRBV19 CASSRDPFGETQYF
17 TRBV5-4 CASSFGFVGTLYNEQFF
15 TRBV27 CASSLSWEASDTQYF
15 TRBV20-1 CSARVQAGGTYEQYF
16 TRBV24-1 CATSPSTGRGGETQYF
13 TRBV27 CASSHRGLYGYTF
16 TRBV7-8 CASSRGAGPGANVLTF
14 TRBV20-1 CSARTSGIYNEQFF
16 TRBV21-1 CASSKVETRKSYEQYF
12 TRBV30 CAWDRMNTEAFF
11 TRBV7-9 CASSLTRGLFF
13 TRBV19 CASSIQVHQPQHF
14 TRBV6-2/TRBV6-3 CASKAGTLNQPQHF
16 TRBV3-1 CASSHWDRGFNYGYTF
14 TRBV18 CASSRGQEGNIQYF
13 TRBV6-5 CASSLPGTDTQYF